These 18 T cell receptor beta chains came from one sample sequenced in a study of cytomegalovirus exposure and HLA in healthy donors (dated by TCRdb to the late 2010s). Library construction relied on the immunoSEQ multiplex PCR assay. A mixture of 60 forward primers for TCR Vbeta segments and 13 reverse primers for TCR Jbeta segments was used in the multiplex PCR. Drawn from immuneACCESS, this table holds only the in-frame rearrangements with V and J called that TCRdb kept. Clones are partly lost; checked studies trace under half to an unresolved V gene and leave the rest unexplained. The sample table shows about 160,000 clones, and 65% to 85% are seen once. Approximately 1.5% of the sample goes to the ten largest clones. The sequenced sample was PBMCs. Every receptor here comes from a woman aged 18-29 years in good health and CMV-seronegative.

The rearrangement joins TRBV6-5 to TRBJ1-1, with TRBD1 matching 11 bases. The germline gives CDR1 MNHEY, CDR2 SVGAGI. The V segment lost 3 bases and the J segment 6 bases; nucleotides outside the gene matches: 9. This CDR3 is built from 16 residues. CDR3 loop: CASSYFIGTGGSEAFF. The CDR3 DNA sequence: TGTGCCAGCAGTTATTTCATCGGGACAGGGGGGTCTGAAGCTTTCTTT.

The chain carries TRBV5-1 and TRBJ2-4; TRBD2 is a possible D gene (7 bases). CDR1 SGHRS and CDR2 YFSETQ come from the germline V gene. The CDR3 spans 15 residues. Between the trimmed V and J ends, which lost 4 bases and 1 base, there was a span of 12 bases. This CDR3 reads CASSQGGGAKNIQYF. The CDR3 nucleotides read TGCGCCAGCAGCCAAGGGGGAGGGGCCAAAAACATTCAGTACTTC.

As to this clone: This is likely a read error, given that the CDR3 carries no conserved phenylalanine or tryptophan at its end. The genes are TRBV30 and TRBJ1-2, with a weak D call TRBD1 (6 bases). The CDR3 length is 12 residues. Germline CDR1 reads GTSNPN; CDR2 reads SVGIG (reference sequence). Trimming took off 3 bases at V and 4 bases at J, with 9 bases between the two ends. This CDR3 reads CAWRGASYGYTL. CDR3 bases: TGTGCCTGGAGGGGGGCGTCCTATGGCTACACCCTC.

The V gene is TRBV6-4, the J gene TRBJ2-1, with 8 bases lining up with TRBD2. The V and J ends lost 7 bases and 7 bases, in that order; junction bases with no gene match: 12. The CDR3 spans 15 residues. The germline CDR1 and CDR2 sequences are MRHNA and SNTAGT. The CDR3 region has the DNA TGTGCCAGCATGGCGTCGGGGGGGGCATCGAATGAGCAGTTCTTC. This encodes CASMASGGASNEQFF.

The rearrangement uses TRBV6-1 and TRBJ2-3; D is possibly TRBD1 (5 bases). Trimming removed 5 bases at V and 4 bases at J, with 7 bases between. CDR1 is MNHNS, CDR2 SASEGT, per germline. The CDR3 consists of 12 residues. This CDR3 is CASSSRADTQYF. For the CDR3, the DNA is TGTGCCAGCAGTTCCAGGGCAGATACGCAGTATTTT.

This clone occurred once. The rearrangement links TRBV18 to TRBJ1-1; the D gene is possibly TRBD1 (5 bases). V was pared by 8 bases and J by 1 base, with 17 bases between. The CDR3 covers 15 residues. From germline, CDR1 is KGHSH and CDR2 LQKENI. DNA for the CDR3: TGTGCCAGCATCCGCAGCGGGGCGGGGAACACTGAAGCTTTCTTT. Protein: CASIRSGAGNTEAFF.

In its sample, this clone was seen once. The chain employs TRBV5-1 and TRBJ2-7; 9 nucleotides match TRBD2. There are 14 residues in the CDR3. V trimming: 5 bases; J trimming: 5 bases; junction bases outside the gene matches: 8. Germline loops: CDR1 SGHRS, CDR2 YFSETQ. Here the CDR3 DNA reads TGCGCCAGCAGTTGGCTAGCGGGGTCGAACGAGCAGTACTTC. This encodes CASSWLAGSNEQYF.

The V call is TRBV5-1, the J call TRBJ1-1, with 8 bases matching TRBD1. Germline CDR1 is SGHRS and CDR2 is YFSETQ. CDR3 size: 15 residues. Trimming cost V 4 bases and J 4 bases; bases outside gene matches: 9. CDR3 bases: TGCGCCAGCAGCCTCAGTCTCACAGGGGGCACTGAAGCTTTCTTT. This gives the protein CASSLSLTGGTEAFF.

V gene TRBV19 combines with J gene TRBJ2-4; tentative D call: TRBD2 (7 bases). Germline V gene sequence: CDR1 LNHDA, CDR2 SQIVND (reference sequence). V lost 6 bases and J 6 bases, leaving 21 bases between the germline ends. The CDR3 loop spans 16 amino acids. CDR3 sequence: CASRFGQGGGRNIQYF. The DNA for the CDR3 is TGTGCCAGTAGGTTTGGGCAGGGAGGGGGACGAAACATTCAGTACTTC.

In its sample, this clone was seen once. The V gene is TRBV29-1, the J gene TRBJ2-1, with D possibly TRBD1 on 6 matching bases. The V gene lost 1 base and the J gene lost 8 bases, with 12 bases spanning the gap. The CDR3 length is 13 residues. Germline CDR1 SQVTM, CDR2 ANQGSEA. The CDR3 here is CSVEGPSGDEQFF. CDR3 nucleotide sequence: TGCAGCGTTGAAGGACCGTCAGGGGATGAGCAGTTCTTC.

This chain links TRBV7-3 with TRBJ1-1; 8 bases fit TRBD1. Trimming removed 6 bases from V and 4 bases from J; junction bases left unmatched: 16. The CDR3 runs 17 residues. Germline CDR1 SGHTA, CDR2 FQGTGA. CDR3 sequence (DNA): TGTGCCAGCAGTACACGGCCAGGGGGCGCTTTTGGCACTGAAGCTTTCTTT. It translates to CASSTRPGGAFGTEAFF.

The CDR3 DNA reads as TGTGCCAGCAGCTGGGACAGGAGCTCCTACGAGCAGTACTTC. Its protein is CASSWDRSSYEQYF. V is TRBV5-5 and J is TRBJ2-7; the match to TRBD1 covers 8 bases. Unmatched junction bases numbered 2, after V lost 3 bases and J lost 0 bases. In germline, CDR1 is SGHKS, CDR2 YYEKEE (reference sequence). The CDR3 extends over 14 amino acids.

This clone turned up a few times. The CDR3 region is CASSKDPNGGNQPQHF. The CDR3 DNA is TGTGCCAGCAGCAAAGACCCAAACGGGGGCAATCAGCCCCAGCATTTT. This chain links TRBV5-6 with TRBJ1-5; D gene unclear. This CDR3 is built from 16 residues. Germline-derived CDR1 and CDR2 are SGHDT and YYEEEE. Trimming shortened V by 4 bases and J by 2 bases, and 16 bases separated the two germline ends.

The CDR3 bases are TGTGCCAGCAGTGAAACCTCAAGGGGGGGGACAGATACGCAGTATTTT. Protein: CASSETSRGGTDTQYF. The V call is TRBV2, the J call TRBJ2-3; TRBD2 is a possible D gene (7 bases). The CDR3 has 16 amino acids. Germline-derived CDR1 and CDR2 are SNHLY and FYNNEI. The V and J ends lost 2 bases and 3 bases respectively, with 15 bases between them.

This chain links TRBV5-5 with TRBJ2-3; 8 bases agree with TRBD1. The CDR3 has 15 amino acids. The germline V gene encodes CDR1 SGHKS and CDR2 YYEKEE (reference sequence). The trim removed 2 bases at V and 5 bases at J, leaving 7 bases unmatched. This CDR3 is CASSLGTGVRDTQYF. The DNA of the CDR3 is TGTGCCAGCAGCTTAGGGACAGGTGTTCGAGATACGCAGTATTTT.

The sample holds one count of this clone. This CDR3 reads CASSSSGGAVNEQFF. For the CDR3, the DNA is TGTGCCAGCTCATCTAGCGGGGGGGCTGTCAATGAGCAGTTCTTC. V and J are TRBV18 and TRBJ2-1, with 12 bases aligning to TRBD2. This CDR3 has 15 amino acids. The germline CDR1 and CDR2 sequences are KGHSH and LQKENI. V shed 5 bases, J shed 6 bases, and the junction held 5 bases outside the gene matches. The full variable domain, completed using reference TRBV18 and TRBJ2-1, is NAGVMQNPRHLVRRRGQEARLRCSPMKGHSHVYWYRQLPEEGLKFMVYLQKENIIDESGMPKERFSAEFPKEGPSILRIQQVVRGDSAAYFCASSSSGGAVNEQFFGPGTRLTVL.

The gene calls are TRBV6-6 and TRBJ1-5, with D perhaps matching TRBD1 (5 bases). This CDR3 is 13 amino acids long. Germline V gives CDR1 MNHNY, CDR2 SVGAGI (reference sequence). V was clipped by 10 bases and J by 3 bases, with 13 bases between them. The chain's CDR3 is CATGQGDNQPQHF. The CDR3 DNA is TGTGCCACCGGACAAGGAGACAATCAGCCCCAGCATTTT.

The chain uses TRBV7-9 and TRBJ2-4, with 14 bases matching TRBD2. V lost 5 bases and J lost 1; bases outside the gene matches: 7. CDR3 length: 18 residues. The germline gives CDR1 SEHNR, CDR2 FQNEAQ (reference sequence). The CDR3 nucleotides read TGTGCCAGCAGCCGCGGACTAGCGGGGGGCTGGGCCAAAAACATTCAGTACTTC. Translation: CASSRGLAGGWAKNIQYF.